This TCR beta chain derives from a study of blood T cell repertoires in COVID-19. Study details: The samples span acute and convalescent COVID-19 from the United States, Italy and Spain. Sources were T cells, B-cell-depleted T cells, or PBMCs; the material itself was cDNA or gDNA.

Original analysis: It was from reference gene primer amplification that nucleated cell counts were estimated. Only in-frame clones appear in the TCRdb table, and some are missing; sequencing was by immunoSEQ multiplex PCR. That table gives V, J and clone size, and the DNA gave D and trimming. The top ten hold roughly 3.3% of the sample, which has approximately 100,000 clones, roughly four fifths seen once. CDR1 and CDR2 from the germline V gene are MGHRA and YSYEKL. This CDR3 is built from 14 residues. Trimming shortened V by 0 bases and J by 0 bases, and 5 bases separated the two germline ends. The chain carries TRBV4-1 and TRBJ1-1; D call uncertain. The clonotype was recovered from a woman of 80 years or more with active or convalescent COVID-19. The sequenced sample consisted of peripheral blood. Here the CDR3 DNA reads TGCGCCAGCAGCCAAGATTCGGTGAACACTGAAGCTTTCTTT. Translated: CASSQDSVNTEAFF.